The subject of this entry is one TCR beta chain. The germline V gene encodes CDR1 LNHDA and CDR2 SQIVND (reference sequence). Between the trimmed V and J ends, which lost 6 bases and 3 bases, there was a span of 8 bases. The CDR3 is 12 residues long. Generated by immunoSEQ multiplex PCR, the TCRdb table keeps only in-frame clones and is missing some. The sample includes fewer than 2.5 million clones, more than 85% of them seen just once. This entry is derived from a study of shared clonotypes between healthy human individuals. Each sample came from a Caucasian adult donor living in Nashville, Tennessee.

The V and J genes are TRBV19 and TRBJ1-1; D not resolved. Sequencing used naive CD4+ T cells from PBMCs. The subset here: CD45RA+ positively selected. This sequence was found in a man aged 18 to 29 in good health. Some clones in this sample may be carry-over from other donors' samples. The chain's CDR3 is CASRDMYTEAFF. The DNA of the CDR3 is TGTGCCAGTAGAGACATGTACACTGAAGCTTTCTTT.